Below, 30 T cell receptor beta chains from the same sample are listed, as sequenced in a study of identical twins. TCRdb analysed the 5' RACE reads with MiXCR anew, one entry per CDR3 protein. The table has roughly 490,000 distinct CDR3 sequences, approximately 15% seen once. These sequences were also reported in another study, on yellow fever vaccine responses in identical twins.

The sample taken for sequencing was CD4+ T cells sorted from blood. All receptors come from a young woman in good health.

The V and J genes are TRBV28 and TRBJ1-2; TRBD1 aligns across 8 bases. The CDR3 has 16 amino acids. The V gene end was trimmed by 6 bases and the J gene end by 0 bases; junction bases not matched to a gene: 9. The germline V gene encodes CDR1 MDHEN and CDR2 SYDVKM. The CDR3 DNA reads TGTGCCAGCAGGTACAGGGGGAATTTCGCTAACTATGGCTACACCTTC. It translates to CASRYRGNFANYGYTF.

This clonotype occurred many times. The rearrangement joins TRBV4-2 to TRBJ2-3, with 12 nucleotides matching TRBD2. The CDR3 spans 18 residues. CDR1 LGHNA and CDR2 YNFKEQ come from the germline V gene. Trimming cost V 0 bases and J 0 bases; bases outside gene matches: 4. The CDR3 nucleotides are TGTGCCAGCAGCCAAGATACCCTAGCGGGGGGGAGCACAGATACGCAGTATTTT. Protein: CASSQDTLAGGSTDTQYF.

This clonotype appeared a few times. V usage is TRBV12-3 or TRBV12-4 and J usage is TRBJ1-5; D remains unclear. V was trimmed by 1 base and J by 2 bases, leaving 12 bases between them. The CDR3 length is 16 residues. CDR3 residues: CASSLGTRGGNQPQHF. CDR3 DNA sequence: TGTGCCAGCAGTTTAGGGACTCGCGGGGGCAATCAGCCCCAGCATTTT.

This clonotype was detected a few times. The chain is built from TRBV11-2 and TRBJ2-2, with 9 bases aligning to TRBD2. The CDR3 length is 18 residues. In germline, CDR1 is SGHAT, CDR2 FQNNGV. V shed 5 bases, J shed 0 bases, and the junction held 10 bases outside the gene matches. This chain's CDR3 is CASSPRGSGGANTGELFF. CDR3 DNA: TGTGCCAGCAGCCCCCGGGGTAGCGGGGGCGCGAACACCGGGGAGCTGTTTTTT.

The J gene is TRBJ2-7, the V gene TRBV3-1; D ambiguous. The germline V gene encodes CDR1 LGHDT and CDR2 YNNKEL (reference sequence). V dropped 0 bases and J dropped 3 bases, with 12 bases sitting between them. CDR3 length: 15 amino acids. CDR3 amino acids: CASSQDGPGIYEQYF. The CDR3 DNA sequence: TGTGCCAGCAGCCAAGATGGGCCGGGTATCTACGAGCAGTACTTC.

This clonotype has a count of ten or more. The gene calls are TRBV7-3 and TRBJ2-1, with 7 bases identical to TRBD2. CDR1 is SGHTA and CDR2 is FQGTGA in the germline V gene. Losses at the gene ends were 4 bases for V and 4 bases for J; bases not matched to a gene: 10. The length of the CDR3 is 16 residues. The CDR3 loop is CASSSSGGSGYNEQFF. CDR3 in DNA: TGTGCCAGCAGCTCCTCGGGGGGTTCGGGTTACAATGAGCAGTTCTTC.

This clonotype was seen only a few times. J is TRBJ2-7 and V is TRBV7-2, with TRBD2 identical over 7 bases. Looked up from germline, CDR1 is SGHTA and CDR2 is FQGNSA. The CDR3 contains 14 residues. The ends lost 8 bases at V and 4 bases at J; junction bases unmatched: 11. CDR3 region: CASSREGAVYEQYF. The CDR3 DNA sequence: TGTGCCAGCTCAAGGGAGGGAGCTGTGTACGAGCAGTACTTC.

V usage is TRBV3-1 and J usage is TRBJ2-1; TRBD1 is a possible D gene (6 bases). The germline V gene encodes CDR1 LGHDT and CDR2 YNNKEL (reference sequence). V dropped 2 bases and J dropped 8 bases, with 16 bases sitting between them. The CDR3 length is 15 residues. In DNA, the CDR3 is TGTGCCAGCAGCCAACCGTCGGGGACAAAAGATGAGCAGTTCTTC. Its translation is CASSQPSGTKDEQFF.

CDR3 DNA: TGTGCCAGCAGCGAACCGGGACTAGGGTTCTACGAGCAGTACTTC. This gives the protein CASSEPGLGFYEQYF. J is TRBJ2-7 and V is TRBV12-3 or TRBV12-4; 8 bases fit TRBD2. CDR3 length: 15 residues. With V trimmed by 6 bases and J by 3 bases, 10 bases remained unmatched.

This chain links TRBV30 with TRBJ2-1, with 7 bases that match TRBD2. Trimming cost V 1 base and J 9 bases; bases outside gene matches: 12. CDR1 and CDR2 from the germline V gene are GTSNPN and SVGIG (reference sequence). The CDR3 has 15 residues. CDR3: CAWSAPGLRFTEQFF. The CDR3 region has the DNA TGTGCCTGGAGTGCGCCGGGACTAAGATTTACTGAGCAGTTCTTC. Full variable domain (remainder filled in from reference TRBV30 and TRBJ2-1): SQTIHQWPATLVQPVGSPLSLECTVEGTSNPNLYWYRQAAGRGLQLLFYSVGIGQISSEVPQNLSASRPQDRQFILSSKKLLLSDSGFYLCAWSAPGLRFTEQFFGPGTRLTVL.

Ten or more counts support this clonotype. The J gene is TRBJ2-7, the V gene TRBV3-1, with D perhaps matching TRBD1 or TRBD2 (5 bases each). V lost 4 bases and J 2 bases, leaving 12 bases between the germline ends. Germline assignment: CDR1 LGHDT and CDR2 YNNKEL (reference sequence). This CDR3 has 14 residues. The CDR3 protein is CASSRNRGTYEQYF. The CDR3 region has the DNA TGTGCCAGCAGCCGAAATCGGGGCACCTACGAGCAGTACTTC.

This clonotype showed up just a few times. The chain employs TRBV3-1 and TRBJ2-7; 8 bases agree with TRBD2. Per the germline V gene, CDR1 is LGHDT and CDR2 is YNNKEL (reference sequence). The CDR3 is 14 amino acids. V shed 7 bases and J 1 base; nucleotides not matched to a gene: 6. CDR3: CASTFTSGSYEQYF. In DNA form, the CDR3 reads TGTGCCAGCACCTTTACTAGCGGATCCTACGAGCAGTACTTC.

The V call is TRBV20-1, the J call TRBJ2-3, with a possible D match to TRBD2 (6 bases). Trimming cost V 1 base and J 2 bases, with 16 bases left between them. Germline V CDR1 and CDR2: DFQATT, SNEGSKA (reference sequence). This CDR3 is built from 16 residues. The CDR3 here is CSARGAGQGLTDTQYF. CDR3 DNA: TGCAGTGCTAGAGGAGCTGGTCAGGGACTCACAGATACGCAGTATTTT.

V gene TRBV20-1 combines with J gene TRBJ2-1; 7 bases map to TRBD1. V lost 4 bases to trimming and J lost 7 bases; unmatched junction nucleotides: 13. The CDR3 runs to 15 residues. Germline V gene sequence: CDR1 DFQATT, CDR2 SNEGSKA (reference sequence). This CDR3 reads CSANDRAILRNEQFF. The CDR3 bases are TGCAGTGCTAATGACAGGGCCATTTTGAGAAATGAGCAGTTCTTC.

This chain connects TRBV5-1 to TRBJ2-2, with 10 positions matching TRBD2. The V gene's germline CDR1 is SGHRS and CDR2 YFSETQ. The CDR3 has 15 amino acids. V dropped 2 bases and J dropped 5; count of bases not matched to a gene: 3. The CDR3 loop reads CASSLASGSTGELFF. CDR3 bases: TGCGCCAGCAGCTTAGCTAGCGGGAGTACCGGGGAGCTGTTTTTT. Filled out from reference TRBV5-1 and TRBJ2-2, the complete variable domain reads KAGVTQTPRYLIKTRGQQVTLSCSPISGHRSVSWYQQTPGQGLQFLFEYFSETQRNKGNFPGRFSGRQFSNSRSEMNVSTLELGDSALYLCASSLASGSTGELFFGEGSRLTVL.

This rearrangement joins TRBV7-6 to TRBJ2-3; 7 positions agree with TRBD2. Trimming removed 2 bases from V and 1 base from J; junction bases left unmatched: 3. The germline CDR1 and CDR2 sequences are SGHVS and FNYEAQ. The CDR3 length is 15 residues. CDR3 in DNA: TGTGCCAGCAGCTTATTAACTAGCGGCACAGATACGCAGTATTTT. Its translation is CASSLLTSGTDTQYF.

This clonotype was counted between two and nine times. The chain joins TRBV20-1 to TRBJ1-1; 9 bases match TRBD1. CDR3 length equals 15 residues. J was trimmed by 1 base and V by 1 base; bases with no gene match: 4. Germline V lookup: CDR1 DFQATT, CDR2 SNEGSKA (reference sequence). The CDR3 DNA reads TGCAGTGCTAGAGGGGGGACAGGGACGAACACTGAAGCTTTCTTT. Its protein is CSARGGTGTNTEAFF.

The rearrangement joins TRBV4-3 to TRBJ2-3; TRBD2 agrees at 12 bases. Looked up from germline, CDR1 is LGHNA and CDR2 is YSLEER. This CDR3 contains 19 residues. With 3 bases clipped from V and 2 bases from J, the junction kept 12 bases outside the gene matches. The CDR3 region has the DNA TGCGCCAGCAGCCAGGTCTACTTAGGGACTAGCGGGCTCACAGATACGCAGTATTTT. Its protein is CASSQVYLGTSGLTDTQYF.

This clonotype turned up a few times. This sequence joins TRBV18 and TRBJ2-7; D is unresolved. Germline-derived CDR1 and CDR2 are KGHSH and LQKENI. The CDR3 runs to 13 residues. Trimming cost V 3 bases and J 3 bases, with 9 bases left between them. CDR3 in DNA: TGTGCCAGCTCACCGACCAGATACTACGAGCAGTACTTC. Amino acids: CASSPTRYYEQYF.

This clonotype was seen many times. The chain carries TRBV20-1 and TRBJ1-1, with D possibly TRBD1 on 5 matching bases. V lost 0 bases and J 4 bases, leaving 9 bases between the germline ends. The CDR3 is 13 residues long. CDR1 and CDR2 from the germline V gene are DFQATT and SNEGSKA (reference sequence). The CDR3 protein is CSARDLRGTEAFF. The CDR3 DNA reads TGCAGTGCTAGAGATCTAAGGGGCACTGAAGCTTTCTTT.

This sequence joins TRBV6-5 and TRBJ1-2, with 8 bases lining up with TRBD1. Losses at the gene ends were 4 bases for V and 2 bases for J; bases not matched to a gene: 9. Germline-derived CDR1 and CDR2 are MNHEY and SVGAGI. This CDR3 contains 16 residues. The CDR3 sequence: CASSWGGGQGNYGYTF. Here the CDR3 DNA reads TGTGCCAGCAGTTGGGGGGGCGGACAGGGAAACTATGGCTACACCTTC.

This chain connects TRBV30 to TRBJ1-5; possibly TRBD1 for D (6 bases). This CDR3 spans 15 amino acids. CDR1 is GTSNPN and CDR2 is SVGIG in the germline V gene (reference sequence). V was cut by 0 bases and J by 1 base, with 10 bases left in between. The CDR3 DNA sequence: TGTGCCTGGAGTGTAATCGGGGGCAGCAATCAGCCCCAGCATTTT. Translated, it gives CAWSVIGGSNQPQHF.

This clonotype has only a few counts. The rearrangement joins TRBV6-5 to TRBJ1-4; weak D call: TRBD1 (5 bases). The CDR3 has 14 residues. Germline assignment: CDR1 MNHEY and CDR2 SVGAGI. The V end was cut by 0 bases, the J end by 7 bases, with 9 bases between. CDR3 sequence (DNA): TGTGCCAGCAGTTACTCTGGGGGAATTGAAAAACTGTTTTTT. Residues: CASSYSGGIEKLFF.

V is TRBV29-1 and J is TRBJ1-5, with TRBD1 matching over 7 bases. CDR1 and CDR2 from the germline V gene are SQVTM and ANQGSEA. The CDR3 covers 13 residues. V gave up 4 bases and J gave up 4 bases; unmatched junction bases: 4. CDR3 in DNA: TGCAGCGTTGCCCCGGGACAGAATCAGCCCCAGCATTTT. Protein sequence: CSVAPGQNQPQHF.

V and J are TRBV2 and TRBJ1-5; no clear D gene. Between the trimmed V and J ends, which lost 4 bases and 5 bases, there was a span of 12 bases. The CDR3 has 14 amino acids. The germline V gene has CDR1 SNHLY and CDR2 FYNNEI. The DNA of the CDR3 is TGTGCCAGCAGTGGAAGTTCTAATCATCAGCCCCAGCATTTT. Its protein product is CASSGSSNHQPQHF.

This chain joins TRBV25-1 and TRBJ1-2; D perhaps matches TRBD1 (6 bases). The V end lost 7 bases, the J end lost 4 bases, and 16 bases lay between the germline ends. The CDR3 runs to 14 residues. Germline CDR1 MGHDK, CDR2 SYGVNS. The CDR3 here is CASTPPGDIYGYTF. The DNA for the CDR3 is TGTGCCAGCACCCCCCCGGGGGACATCTATGGCTACACCTTC.

V is TRBV30 and J is TRBJ1-1, with D possibly matching TRBD1 (6 bases). This CDR3 is 13 amino acids long. V dropped 4 bases and J dropped 4 bases, with 13 bases sitting between them. Germline CDR1 reads GTSNPN; CDR2 reads SVGIG (reference sequence). The CDR3 DNA reads TGTGCCTGGACGCCCGGAGGGGGCACTGAAGCTTTCTTT. This translates into CAWTPGGGTEAFF.

The chain has TRBV12-3 or TRBV12-4 and TRBJ2-3, with D perhaps being TRBD1 or TRBD2 (6 bases each). This CDR3 has 19 amino acids. The V gene lost 3 bases and the J gene lost 1 base, with 23 bases spanning the gap. This chain's CDR3 is CASSFGSGGRPAGTDTQYF. The CDR3 nucleotides are TGTGCCAGCAGTTTCGGGTCCGGGGGCCGGCCGGCGGGCACAGATACGCAGTATTTT.

This clonotype has a handful of counts. This sequence joins TRBV14 and TRBJ2-7; 7 bases line up with TRBD2. Germline values: CDR1 SGHDN, CDR2 FVKESK. Unmatched junction bases numbered 6, after V lost 3 bases and J lost 4 bases. The CDR3 loop spans 14 amino acids. CDR3 in DNA: TGTGCCAGCAGCCATGGGACTATAATTTACGAGCAGTACTTC. Protein product: CASSHGTIIYEQYF.

This chain connects TRBV11-2 to TRBJ2-4; tentatively, D is TRBD1 or TRBD2 (5 bases each). Germline V gives CDR1 SGHAT, CDR2 FQNNGV. The CDR3 covers 18 residues. Between the trimmed V and J ends, which lost 8 bases and 1 base, there was a span of 24 bases. CDR3 DNA sequence: TGTGCCAGCTGCTCCGAGGGACGAGGGGAACCGGCCAAAAACATTCAGTACTTC. Its translation: CASCSEGRGEPAKNIQYF.